A selection of T cell receptor beta chains follows, all from one sample in a study of blood T cell repertoires in COVID-19. TCRdb keeps only in-frame clones here, not all; method: immunoSEQ multiplex PCR. Altogether 200,000 to 250,000 clones are present, roughly four fifths being singletons, with the ten largest covering 1.3%. Sequenced sample: PBMCs or T cells enriched from blood (not recorded which). The receptors come from a woman in her forties with acute COVID-19. Both conserved end residues are part of each CDR3. Each record gives: CDR3 protein, CDR3 DNA, D gene, CDR3 length, J gene, clone size, V gene. A D gene is named only where the DNA matches it firmly. A clone size is listed for some rows: how often the clone was seen (once, few, many), or a class if it is expanded.

CDR3aa: CASSPLSSYEQYF
CDR3nt: TGTGCCAGCTCCCCATTGAGCTCCTACGAGCAGTACTTC
d_gene: .
len: 13
j_gene: TRBJ2-7
abundance: .
v_gene: TRBV18

CDR3aa: CASSLFGRGNTEAFF
CDR3nt: TGTGCCAGCAGTTTATTTGGAAGGGGGAACACTGAAGCTTTCTTT
d_gene: .
len: 15
j_gene: TRBJ1-1
abundance: .
v_gene: TRBV28

CDR3aa: CASSVDGQGNSPLHF
CDR3nt: TGTGCCAGCAGCGTAGACGGACAGGGGAATTCACCCCTCCACTTT
d_gene: TRBD1
len: 15
j_gene: TRBJ1-6
abundance: .
v_gene: TRBV9

CDR3aa: CASAKTGRDQPQHF
CDR3nt: TGTGCCAGCGCCAAGACAGGCCGAGATCAGCCCCAGCATTTT
d_gene: .
len: 14
j_gene: TRBJ1-5
abundance: .
v_gene: TRBV21-1

CDR3aa: CASSQGASGSLEQFF
CDR3nt: TGCGCCAGCAGCCAGGGGGCTAGCGGGAGTCTTGAGCAGTTCTTC
d_gene: TRBD2
len: 15
j_gene: TRBJ2-1
abundance: .
v_gene: TRBV4-1

CDR3aa: CATSRGPNYGYTF
CDR3nt: TGTGCCACCAGTAGGGGTCCTAACTATGGCTACACCTTC
d_gene: .
len: 13
j_gene: TRBJ1-2
abundance: .
v_gene: TRBV24-1

CDR3aa: CSVRDRGPEKLFF
CDR3nt: TGCAGCGTGAGGGACAGGGGGCCGGAAAAACTGTTTTTT
d_gene: TRBD1
len: 13
j_gene: TRBJ1-4
abundance: .
v_gene: TRBV29-1

CDR3aa: CASSQAGTGGNEKLFF
CDR3nt: TGCGCCAGCAGCCAGGCCGGGACAGGGGGCAATGAAAAACTGTTTTTT
d_gene: TRBD1
len: 16
j_gene: TRBJ1-4
abundance: .
v_gene: TRBV4-1

CDR3aa: CASSILAGSSYNEQFF
CDR3nt: TGTGCCAGCAGCATACTAGCGGGGAGCTCCTACAATGAGCAGTTCTTC
d_gene: TRBD2
len: 16
j_gene: TRBJ2-1
abundance: .
v_gene: TRBV7-7

CDR3aa: CASSQDPLAAGELFF
CDR3nt: TGTGCCAGCAGCCAAGACCCGCTAGCGGCCGGGGAGCTGTTTTTT
d_gene: TRBD2
len: 15
j_gene: TRBJ2-2
abundance: .
v_gene: TRBV7-2

CDR3aa: CASSQTSGGTYNSPLHF
CDR3nt: TGTGCCAGCTCACAAACCTCGGGAGGGACCTATAATTCACCCCTCCACTTT
d_gene: .
len: 17
j_gene: TRBJ1-6
abundance: .
v_gene: TRBV18

CDR3aa: CASRISTGTAGGYTF
CDR3nt: TGTGCCAGCAGGATTTCGACAGGGACCGCGGGTGGCTACACCTTC
d_gene: TRBD1
len: 15
j_gene: TRBJ1-2
abundance: .
v_gene: TRBV6-5

CDR3aa: CATSRDLGGTEAFF
CDR3nt: TGTGCCACCAGCAGAGATCTAGGTGGCACTGAAGCTTTCTTT
d_gene: .
len: 14
j_gene: TRBJ1-1
abundance: .
v_gene: TRBV15

CDR3aa: CASKTGAGSNQPQHF
CDR3nt: TGTGCCAGCAAGACTGGCGCGGGAAGCAATCAGCCCCAGCATTTT
d_gene: .
len: 15
j_gene: TRBJ1-5
abundance: once
v_gene: TRBV19

CDR3aa: CASSIQGLSPLHF
CDR3nt: TGTGCCAGCAGTATCCAGGGCTTGTCACCCCTCCACTTT
d_gene: .
len: 13
j_gene: TRBJ1-6
abundance: .
v_gene: TRBV28

CDR3aa: CASSFRGTVYGYTF
CDR3nt: TGTGCCAGCAGTTTCCGTGGGACAGTCTATGGCTACACCTTC
d_gene: TRBD1
len: 14
j_gene: TRBJ1-2
abundance: once
v_gene: TRBV27

CDR3aa: CASRAQSSTGELFF
CDR3nt: TGTGCCAGCAGGGCCCAATCGTCCACCGGGGAGCTGTTTTTT
d_gene: .
len: 14
j_gene: TRBJ2-2
abundance: .
v_gene: TRBV25-1

CDR3aa: CASSFGLAGYYEQYF
CDR3nt: TGTGCCAGCAGCTTCGGACTAGCGGGGTACTACGAGCAGTACTTC
d_gene: TRBD2
len: 15
j_gene: TRBJ2-7
abundance: many
v_gene: TRBV11-2

CDR3aa: CASSMKPGGVGNEKLFF
CDR3nt: TGTGCCAGCAGCATGAAGCCAGGGGGCGTCGGTAATGAAAAACTGTTTTTT
d_gene: TRBD1
len: 17
j_gene: TRBJ1-4
abundance: .
v_gene: TRBV5-4

CDR3aa: CASSERTGVSYEQYF
CDR3nt: TGTGCCAGCAGTGAAAGGACAGGGGTTTCCTACGAGCAGTACTTC
d_gene: TRBD1
len: 15
j_gene: TRBJ2-7
abundance: .
v_gene: TRBV2

CDR3aa: CASTLRQGNNSPLHF
CDR3nt: TGTGCCAGTACTCTAAGGCAGGGTAATAATTCACCCCTCCACTTT
d_gene: .
len: 15
j_gene: TRBJ1-6
abundance: .
v_gene: TRBV19

CDR3aa: CASSSSPPQGSPLHF
CDR3nt: TGTGCCAGCAGTTCATCGCCCCCCCAGGGGTCACCCCTCCACTTT
d_gene: .
len: 15
j_gene: TRBJ1-6
abundance: .
v_gene: TRBV28

CDR3aa: CASSRTGGETQYF
CDR3nt: TGCGCCAGCAGCCGAACAGGGGGCGAGACCCAGTACTTC
d_gene: TRBD1
len: 13
j_gene: TRBJ2-5
abundance: once
v_gene: TRBV4-3

CDR3aa: CASSLGGQGKNQPQHF
CDR3nt: TGCGCCAGCAGCTTGGGGGGACAGGGAAAAAATCAGCCCCAGCATTTT
d_gene: TRBD1
len: 16
j_gene: TRBJ1-5
abundance: .
v_gene: TRBV5-1

CDR3aa: CSVERTVYGYTF
CDR3nt: TGCAGCGTTGAGAGGACAGTCTATGGCTACACCTTC
d_gene: .
len: 12
j_gene: TRBJ1-2
abundance: .
v_gene: TRBV29-1

CDR3aa: CASSPGQGEAFF
CDR3nt: TGTGCCAGCAGCCCCGGACAGGGTGAAGCTTTCTTT
d_gene: TRBD1
len: 12
j_gene: TRBJ1-1
abundance: .
v_gene: TRBV14

CDR3aa: CASSPPSGVNEQFF
CDR3nt: TGTGCCAGCTCACCTCCTAGCGGGGTCAATGAGCAGTTCTTC
d_gene: TRBD2
len: 14
j_gene: TRBJ2-1
abundance: few
v_gene: TRBV18

CDR3aa: CASSSDSLNQPQHF
CDR3nt: TGCGCCAGCAGCTCGGACAGCCTCAATCAGCCCCAGCATTTT
d_gene: .
len: 14
j_gene: TRBJ1-5
abundance: few
v_gene: TRBV5-1

CDR3aa: CASSPPSSYEQYF
CDR3nt: TGTGCCAGCTCACCGCCTAGCTCCTACGAGCAGTACTTC
d_gene: .
len: 13
j_gene: TRBJ2-7
abundance: .
v_gene: TRBV18